Below, 23 T cell receptor beta chains from the same sample are listed, as sequenced in a study of T cells in Graves' hyperthyroidism and ophthalmopathy. Amplification yielded TCR beta CDR3 regions, with RNA transcripts as the source. TCR CDR3 underwent first-round RT-PCR with the HTBI primer set. TCRdb reprocessed the multiplex PCR reads via MiXCR and lists one record per CDR3 protein. The sample yields 95,000 to 110,000 distinct CDR3 sequences, 47% seen once. The sample taken for sequencing was blood. All receptors derive from a man aged 35-49 years with Graves' hyperthyroidism.

This clonotype was seen ten or more times. This chain joins TRBV12-3 or TRBV12-4 and TRBJ1-2; D uncertain. This CDR3 comprises 13 residues. The germline V and J ends were trimmed by 6 bases and 4 bases, with 12 bases remaining between them. The CDR3: CASRADGGYGYTF. The CDR3 DNA sequence: TGTGCCAGCAGGGCCGACGGAGGCTATGGCTACACCTTC.

This clonotype came up once. CDR3 in amino acids: CAISVHRDSGWTGELFF. The CDR3 DNA follows: TGTGCCATCAGTGTTCACCGGGACTCAGGGTGGACCGGGGAGCTGTTTTTT. The V call is TRBV10-3, the J call TRBJ2-2; tentatively, D is TRBD2 (6 bases). Trimming removed 4 bases from V and 5 bases from J, with 20 bases in between. This CDR3 is built from 17 residues. Germline V gene data show CDR1 as ENHRY and CDR2 as SYGVKD.

This clonotype was detected only once. The chain recombines TRBV19 with TRBJ2-3; the D gene is possibly TRBD2 (6 bases). This CDR3 spans 14 amino acids. The germline CDR1 and CDR2 sequences are LNHDA and SQIVND (reference sequence). V dropped 11 bases and J dropped 8 bases, with 23 bases sitting between them. The CDR3 DNA is TGTGCCGTCCAAGGTGGGGACTCGGGCTCTACGCAGTATTTT. It encodes CAVQGGDSGSTQYF.

This clonotype has only a few counts. The chain is built from TRBV25-1 and TRBJ2-3; D possibly corresponds to TRBD1 (6 bases). V shed 4 bases and J shed 6 bases, with 11 bases lying between them. The CDR3 sequence is 13 residues long. Germline loops: CDR1 MGHDK, CDR2 SYGVNS. CDR3: CASSAAGADTQYF. The DNA of the CDR3 is TGTGCCAGCAGTGCCGCAGGGGCGGATACGCAGTATTTT. Full variable domain (remainder filled in from reference TRBV25-1 and TRBJ2-3): EADIYQTPRYLVIGTGKKITLECSQTMGHDKMYWYQQDPGMELHLIHYSYGVNSTEKGDLSSESTVSRIRTEHFPLTLESARPSHTSQYLCASSAAGADTQYFGPGTRLTVL.

This clonotype occurred many times. In DNA form, the CDR3 reads TGTGCCAGCAGCCAAGAAGTTGGCGGGCTAGGCTATGGCTACACCTTC. Protein: CASSQEVGGLGYGYTF. The gene calls are TRBV4-2 and TRBJ1-2; D uncertain. The V end lost 0 bases, the J end lost 4 bases, and 15 bases lay between the germline ends. The CDR3 runs 16 residues. CDR1 LGHNA and CDR2 YNFKEQ come from the germline V gene.

The chain couples TRBV16 to TRBJ2-1, with TRBD1 as a possible D gene (6 bases). The CDR3 consists of 15 residues. V lost 6 bases and J lost 5, with 17 bases in between. CDR1 is KGHSY and CDR2 is FQNENV in the germline V gene. Here the CDR3 DNA reads TGTGCCAGCAGTTTATGGGGAGAGGGGGACAATGAGCAGTTCTTC. This gives the protein CASSLWGEGDNEQFF.

The genes are TRBV7-6 and TRBJ1-6, with 7 nucleotides matching TRBD1. CDR3 size: 17 residues. Looked up from germline, CDR1 is SGHVS and CDR2 is FNYEAQ. After removal of 1 base from V and 7 bases from J, the junction contained 10 bases not matched to a gene. DNA of the CDR3: TGTGCCAGCAGCTTAGACGGAGCAACAGGGGTCAATTCACCCCTCCACTTT. Translating gives CASSLDGATGVNSPLHF.

This clonotype appeared many times. The chain links TRBV10-3 to TRBJ2-7; no definite D call. The CDR3 is 11 residues long. CDR1 is ENHRY and CDR2 is SYGVKD in the germline V gene. Deletions cut 10 bases from V and 6 bases from J, with 13 bases between. The CDR3 is CATAGEVEQYF. The CDR3 DNA reads TGTGCCACCGCAGGTGAGGTCGAGCAGTACTTC.

Ten or more counts support this clonotype. Relative to the germline gene, one junction end is altered; a read error may explain this. The rearrangement uses TRBV16 and TRBJ1-2; 7 bases map to TRBD1. Germline loops: CDR1 KGHSY, CDR2 FQNENV. The length of the CDR3 is 13 residues. The CDR3 spells CASSLGQEYGCTF. The CDR3 nucleotides read TGTGCCAGCAGCCTCGGACAGGAGTACGGCTGCACCTTC.

This clonotype came up many times. The rearrangement uses TRBV6-1 and TRBJ2-7, with 10 bases that match TRBD2. The germline V gene encodes CDR1 MNHNS and CDR2 SASEGT. V trimming: 1 base; J trimming: 2 bases; junction bases outside the gene matches: 5. This CDR3 contains 16 residues. The CDR3 loop is CASSEGLAGLTYEQYF. Written as DNA, the CDR3 is TGTGCCAGCAGTGAAGGACTAGCGGGTCTCACCTACGAGCAGTACTTC.

This chain connects TRBV2 to TRBJ2-7; TRBD2 might be the D (5 bases). In germline, CDR1 is SNHLY, CDR2 FYNNEI. V dropped 4 bases and J dropped 9 bases, with 16 bases sitting between them. This CDR3 region has 13 residues. The CDR3 nucleotides are TGTGCCAGCAGTGCAGTCCCCGGGATCGCGCAGTACGTC. Its translation is CASSAVPGIAQYV.

This clonotype was picked up a small number of times. The rearrangement links TRBV2 to TRBJ1-2, with no clear D. The CDR3 covers 16 residues. Trimming left V 6 bases short and J 2 bases short, with 19 bases between. Germline lookup yields CDR1 SNHLY and CDR2 FYNNEI. The CDR3 nucleotides read TGTGCCAGCAGCCAAGAAGCCCTCTTGGGCAACTATGGCTACACCTTC. Encoded protein: CASSQEALLGNYGYTF.

This clonotype has a count of ten or more. V is TRBV2 and J is TRBJ1-6; D is perhaps TRBD1 (6 bases). Trimming pared 3 bases from V and 6 bases from J, leaving 9 bases between. This CDR3 has 14 amino acids. Germline CDR1 SNHLY, CDR2 FYNNEI. The CDR3 nucleotides are TGTGCCAGCAGTGAGCAGGGGATTAATTCACCCCTCCACTTT. Its translation is CASSEQGINSPLHF.

The V call is TRBV7-6, the J call TRBJ2-7; 8 positions match TRBD1. This CDR3 is built from 15 residues. The ends lost 5 bases at V and 6 bases at J; junction bases unmatched: 12. Germline V gives CDR1 SGHVS, CDR2 FNYEAQ. CDR3 sequence (DNA): TGTGCCAGCAGCCCGAGACAGGGGCTGGGATGCGAGCAGTACTTC. It codes for CASSPRQGLGCEQYF.

Details on this clonotype: A much larger clone lies a single base off, so this may be a read error. Likely a read error: the CDR3 ends without its conserved phenylalanine or tryptophan. The chain employs TRBV6-5 and TRBJ1-1; D ambiguous. CDR1 is MNHEY, CDR2 SVGAGI, per germline. V was pared by 8 bases and J by 0 bases, with 10 bases between. The CDR3 covers 13 residues. CDR3: CASSWEVNTEAFC. The CDR3 DNA reads TGTGCCAGCTCGTGGGAGGTGAACACTGAAGCTTTCTGT.

With respect to this clonotype: Without the conserved terminal phenylalanine or tryptophan, this CDR3 likely stems from a read error. The rearrangement joins TRBV12-3 or TRBV12-4 to TRBJ2-1; D is perhaps TRBD1 (5 bases). V was trimmed by 5 bases and J by 10 bases, leaving 15 bases between them. This CDR3 region has 13 residues. CDR3 sequence (DNA): TGTGCCAGCAGTCGACAGAACACCGGGGAGCAGTTCTGC. This encodes CASSRQNTGEQFC.

Of note for this clonotype: The junction does not match germline at one end; this may be a read error. This chain connects TRBV10-1 to TRBJ2-7; 9 bases align to TRBD1. CDR3 length: 14 amino acids. CDR1 and CDR2 (germline): WNHNN, SYGVQD (reference sequence). The CDR3 bases are TGTGCCAGCAGCGAGGGACAGGGCACCTACGAGCAGTACTTC. It yields the protein CASSEGQGTYEQYF.

This clonotype was observed at least ten times. The chain combines TRBV7-2 with TRBJ2-5, with TRBD1 matching over 7 bases. The CDR3 contains 14 residues. Germline CDR1 SGHTA, CDR2 FQGNSA. V lost 5 bases to trimming and J lost 4 bases; unmatched junction nucleotides: 7. CDR3 loop: CASSPRQGGETQYF. CDR3 in DNA: TGTGCCAGCAGCCCCCGACAGGGCGGAGAGACCCAGTACTTC.

This clonotype was counted at least ten times. The CDR3 is CASSQTPNEQYF. In nucleotides, the CDR3 is TGTGCCAGCAGCCAGACTCCCAACGAGCAGTACTTC. This chain uses TRBV11-1 with TRBJ2-7, with D hard to call. The CDR3 length is 12 residues. Trimming shortened V by 5 bases and J by 5 bases, and 10 bases separated the two germline ends. Germline CDR1 is SGHAT and CDR2 is FQDESV (reference sequence).

This clonotype has a count of ten or more. The J gene is TRBJ1-2, the V gene TRBV10-3, with D perhaps matching TRBD1 (5 bases). This CDR3 contains 14 residues. V was cut by 2 bases and J by 2 bases, with 9 bases left in between. CDR1 and CDR2 (germline): ENHRY, SYGVKD. The CDR3 here is CAISEGTSNYGYTF. The CDR3 DNA reads TGTGCCATCAGTGAGGGGACGTCAAACTATGGCTACACCTTC.

The chain employs TRBV30 and TRBJ2-2; no reliable D call. From germline, CDR1 is GTSNPN and CDR2 SVGIG (reference sequence). The CDR3 consists of 13 residues. The V and J ends lost 1 base and 3 bases respectively, with 6 bases between them. The CDR3 sequence is CAWSARYTGELFF. DNA of the CDR3: TGTGCCTGGAGTGCTCGTTACACCGGGGAGCTGTTTTTT.

This clonotype showed up just once. The CDR3 region is CSVDRGELFF. CDR3 coding DNA: TGCAGTGTTGACAGGGGGGAGCTGTTTTTT. V and J are TRBV20-1 and TRBJ2-2, with a possible D match to TRBD1 (6 bases). V was shortened by 7 bases and J by 8 bases, with 8 bases between the two germline ends. Germline CDR1 DFQATT, CDR2 SNEGSKA (reference sequence). CDR3 length: 10 residues.

This clonotype was counted many times. The chain uses TRBV29-1 and TRBJ2-3; D tentatively fits TRBD1 or TRBD2 (5 bases each). The ends were cut back, 4 bases at V and 0 bases at J, with 8 bases in the middle. CDR1 and CDR2 from the germline V gene are SQVTM and ANQGSEA. This CDR3 spans 13 amino acids. CDR3 protein: CSVAGPSTDTQYF. The CDR3 DNA follows: TGCAGCGTTGCGGGGCCTAGCACAGATACGCAGTATTTT.